This T cell receptor beta chain appears in the sequencing data of a study of blood T cells in healthy people across ages. The overall study: For every two T cells, template switching captured about one barcoded beta molecule.

Germline assignment: CDR1 SGHAT and CDR2 FQNNGV. The V end lost 0 bases, the J end lost 10 bases, and 13 bases lay between the germline ends. This CDR3 comprises 14 residues. Study conclusions and caveats: Greater diversity and more naive CD4+ cells were seen in long-lived donors than in aged donors. Changes seen in expanded clonotypes were possibly confounded by donor CMV status left unknown.

The use of a sample-barcoded 5' primer and a J-beta primer mix characterized a second PCR of about 6 to 12 cycles. TCRdb fed the 5' RACE reads into MiXCR, producing one record per CDR3 protein. The sample yields about 1.5 million distinct CDR3 sequences, 35% to 45% seen once. With regard to this clonotype: The antigen is not known.

The sample was blood. This sequence joins TRBV11-2 and TRBJ2-1, with a tentative D call TRBD1 (5 bases). This clonotype originated in a woman younger than 30 in good health. The CDR3 DNA reads TGTGCCAGCAGCTTAGAACGGACAAGCTACGAGCAGTTCTTC. Translated, it gives CASSLERTSYEQFF.